This T cell receptor beta chain was retrieved from a study of cytomegalovirus exposure and HLA in healthy donors. Overall study: Of several hundred genotyped donors, roughly 81% grouped in the Caucasian-associated ancestry cluster.

With 3 bases removed from V and 1 base from J, the gap between germline ends came to 6 bases. The CDR3 loop spans 13 amino acids. CDR1 and CDR2 (germline): MDHEN, SYDVKM. This clone was observed once. The antigen remains unidentified. Study results and caveats: Most TCR sequences were rare, but some public TCRs occurred in many donors.

Primers for the PCR totalled 60 Vbeta and 13 Jbeta. In the authors' methods: Tens of millions of unique TCR beta chains, 9 million to 11 million shared, were counted in a later analysis. TCRdb keeps only in-frame clones here, not all; method: immunoSEQ multiplex PCR. V, J and clone size derive from that table, while D and trimming were established from the DNA sequence. This sample has 200,000 or so clones, with 84% found just once. The V and J genes are TRBV28 and TRBJ1-1; no firm D call. Specimen: PBMCs. The sequence came from a boy aged 10-17 years in good health and CMV-seronegative. The CDR3 loop reads CASSFQKNTEAFF. Written as DNA, the CDR3 is TGTGCCAGCAGTTTTCAGAAGAACACTGAAGCTTTCTTT.